Listed below are T cell receptor beta chains from one sample, sequenced in a study of OX40 agonist ivuxolimab in advanced cancers. Libraries were prepared by immunoSEQ multiplex PCR; TCRdb keeps only in-frame clonotypes and omits some of them. The sample consists of around 60,000 clones, 89% of them appearing once. Sequences were derived from CD4+ or CD8+ T cells sorted from blood, sampled in a trial of the OX40 agonist ivuxolimab. These receptors were collected from an adult with an advanced solid tumor such as melanoma, head and neck, liver or kidney cancer. CDR3s include the opening cysteine and the closing phenylalanine or tryptophan.

v_call	j_call	cdr3_length	cdr3_aa
TRBV18	TRBJ1-2	14	CASSPPGQGFGYTF
TRBV11-3	TRBJ2-5	16	CASSNRLAGGEETQYF
TRBV6-5	TRBJ2-1	14	CASSLTGTGNEQFF
TRBV27	TRBJ1-5	13	CASSREANQPQHF
TRBV27	TRBJ2-7	15	CASSPTGFSSYEQYF
TRBV6-6	TRBJ2-2	11	CASLRGGELFF
TRBV11-2	TRBJ1-1	17	CASSNYRTGPISPEAFF
TRBV19	TRBJ1-4	14	CASSVQGPNEKLFF
TRBV5-1	TRBJ2-2	19	CASSLGPLGGQGGTGELFF
TRBV19	TRBJ1-5	19	CASSQLTGIGVISNQPQHF
TRBV6-5	TRBJ2-7	15	CASSRGDYGGGEQYF